This is a list of T cell receptor beta chains from one sample in a study of blood T cell repertoires in COVID-19. Data came from immunoSEQ multiplex PCR; TCRdb stores just in-frame clones and leaves some out. The sample contains 100,000 to 150,000 clones, more than 90% of which appear only once. The sample consisted of peripheral blood. The receptors stem from a man between 60 and 75 years old with COVID-19, enrolled during active disease. The CDR3 runs from the conserved cysteine through the conserved F or W. D genes are given only for firm matches. Rows give clone size only sometimes, using once, few, many, or a class for an expanded clone.

J,V,size,D,DNA,CDR3
TRBJ2-1,TRBV15,NA,TRBD1,TGTGCCACCAGCAGTAGACAGGGGCCGAAGTCGATTGAGCAGTTCTTC,CATSSRQGPKSIEQFF
TRBJ1-5,TRBV28,few,TRBD1,TGTGCCACCAGGGGACAGGGGGTAGGGAGCAATCAGCCCCAGCATTTT,CATRGQGVGSNQPQHF
TRBJ1-5,TRBV29-1,NA,NA,TGCAGCGTTACGGGGTCCCTTCCTAATCAGCCCCAGCATTTT,CSVTGSLPNQPQHF
TRBJ2-2,TRBV5-1,NA,TRBD2,TGCGCCAGCAGCTTGGCGAGACTAGCGGAAACTCTGAACACCGGGGAGCTGTTTTTT,CASSLARLAETLNTGELFF
TRBJ1-1,TRBV11-3,NA,NA,TGTGCCAGCAGCTCGGGCCCGGGGACTGAAGCTTTCTTT,CASSSGPGTEAFF
TRBJ2-7,TRBV6-5,NA,TRBD1,TGTGCCAGCATTCGGGACAGGGTCTTTTACGAGCAGTACTTC,CASIRDRVFYEQYF
TRBJ2-2,TRBV7-8,NA,TRBD2,TGTGCCAGCAGCTTAGCGACTAGCATGAACACCGGGGAGCTGTTTTTT,CASSLATSMNTGELFF
TRBJ1-1,TRBV25-1,NA,TRBD1,TGTGCCAGCAGAGACAGGGGGCGCACTGAAGCTTTCTTT,CASRDRGRTEAFF
TRBJ2-7,TRBV5-1,NA,NA,TGCGCCAGCAGCCCCTGGGGAGCGGGACATTACTACGAGCAGTACTTC,CASSPWGAGHYYEQYF
TRBJ1-1,TRBV6-1,NA,NA,TGTGCCAGCAGCCTTACTATCAAGGAAGCTTTCTTT,CASSLTIKEAFF
TRBJ1-1,TRBV19,NA,NA,TGTGCCAGTTCACAGGAACTGAACACTGAAGCTTTCTTT,CASSQELNTEAFF